These 15 T cell receptor beta chains came from one sample sequenced in a study of T cell responses to AZD1222 COVID-19 vaccine. Clones were read by immunoSEQ multiplex PCR, and TCRdb kept only the in-frame ones, dropping some. The profile shows more than 140,000 clones, under 95% of them singletons. Sequenced material: peripheral blood, taken on day 0 of AZD1222 vaccination. The receptors stem from an adult in good health.

The CDR3 here is CASSMRAGGEDTQYF. The CDR3 coding sequence is TGTGCCAGTAGTATGCGAGCGGGAGGCGAAGATACGCAGTATTTT. The rearrangement joins TRBV19 to TRBJ2-3, with TRBD2 matching over 9 bases. Looked up from germline, CDR1 is LNHDA and CDR2 is SQIVND (reference sequence). The CDR3 covers 15 residues. V lost 3 bases, J lost 5 bases, and 6 bases stayed unmatched.

The V call is TRBV4-2, the J call TRBJ2-5; the match to TRBD1 covers 11 bases. The CDR3 covers 15 residues. Germline V lookup: CDR1 LGHNA, CDR2 YNFKEQ. V gave up 4 bases and J gave up 4 bases; unmatched junction bases: 5. The CDR3 sequence: CASSLDGTGGETQYF. The CDR3 nucleotides read TGTGCCAGCAGCCTAGATGGGACAGGGGGAGAGACCCAGTACTTC.

This clone was seen a handful of times. At the DNA level, this CDR3 is encoded by other sequences in the same sample as well. The rearrangement uses TRBV19 and TRBJ2-5, with D unclear. Trimming left V 2 bases short and J 5 bases short, with 3 bases between. The germline gives CDR1 LNHDA, CDR2 SQIVND (reference sequence). The CDR3 consists of 11 residues. The CDR3 DNA sequence: TGTGCCAGTAGTATACGGGAGACCCAGTACTTC. This encodes CASSIRETQYF.

The chain employs TRBV11-2 and TRBJ2-3; D gene unclear. Germline V gene lookup returns CDR1 SGHAT and CDR2 FQNNGV. The V end was cut by 5 bases, the J end by 4 bases, with 10 bases between. This CDR3 has 13 residues. DNA of the CDR3: TGTGCCAGCAGCCAGGATGACGCAGATACGCAGTATTTT. Protein product: CASSQDDADTQYF.

The chain joins TRBV28 to TRBJ2-5, with D unresolved. Germline V gene data show CDR1 as MDHEN and CDR2 as SYDVKM. V lost 2 bases, J lost 0 bases, and 7 bases lay in between. This CDR3 region has 14 residues. The CDR3, as DNA: TGTGCCAGCAGTTTAGGTACATACCAAGAGACCCAGTACTTC. Amino acids: CASSLGTYQETQYF.

Comments on this clone: One end of the junction fails to match germline, which may point to a read error. The genes are TRBV7-2 and TRBJ2-1, with a tentative D call TRBD2 (7 bases). Germline CDR1 reads SGHTA; CDR2 reads FQGNSA. The CDR3 sequence is 16 residues long. The CDR3: CVSSLEGGVSYNEQFF. The CDR3 region has the DNA TGTGTCAGCAGCTTAGAAGGGGGGGTCTCCTACAATGAGCAGTTCTTC.

This clone came up once. The chain uses TRBV9 and TRBJ2-2; 7 bases are a match to TRBD2. The V gene's germline CDR1 is SGDLS and CDR2 YYNGEE. The J segment lost 5 bases and the V segment lost 3 bases, leaving 4 bases of the junction unmatched. This CDR3 spans 14 amino acids. For the CDR3, the DNA is TGTGCCAGCAGCGATGGGGGAGGGACCGGGGAGCTGTTTTTT. As protein: CASSDGGGTGELFF.

The chain employs TRBV6-2 or TRBV6-3 and TRBJ2-1; 11 bases align to TRBD2. This CDR3 contains 18 residues. V lost 4 bases, J lost 8 bases, and 16 bases stayed unmatched. Germline V gene data show CDR1 as MNHEY and CDR2 as SVGEGT. In nucleotides, the CDR3 is TGTGCCAGCAGTTCTCCCGGGGTCGTAGCGGGAGGGCTTTATGAGCAGTTCTTC. The encoded protein is CASSSPGVVAGGLYEQFF.

The chain uses TRBV19 and TRBJ2-3; 8 nucleotides agree with TRBD1. The trim removed 5 bases at V and 2 bases at J, leaving 6 bases unmatched. The CDR3 is 15 residues long. Germline lookup yields CDR1 LNHDA and CDR2 SQIVND (reference sequence). CDR3 sequence reads: CASSSGQGATDTQYF. The CDR3 coding sequence is TGTGCCAGTAGTTCCGGTCAGGGGGCCACAGATACGCAGTATTTT.

V gene TRBV7-9 combines with J gene TRBJ2-1; 7 bases match TRBD1. This CDR3 comprises 14 residues. Per the germline V gene, CDR1 is SEHNR and CDR2 is FQNEAQ (reference sequence). V lost 7 bases to trimming and J lost 3 bases; unmatched junction nucleotides: 6. The CDR3 is CASNRDRGYNEQFF. Written as DNA, the CDR3 is TGTGCCAGCAACCGGGACAGAGGCTACAATGAGCAGTTCTTC.

The gene calls are TRBV5-1 and TRBJ2-1, with D perhaps matching TRBD1 (5 bases). The germline gives CDR1 SGHRS, CDR2 YFSETQ. The V end lost 2 bases, the J end lost 5 bases, and 14 bases lay between the germline ends. The CDR3 extends over 15 amino acids. DNA of the CDR3: TGCGCCAGCAGCTTAAGGGCATTGGACAACAATGAGCAGTTCTTC. It specifies CASSLRALDNNEQFF. Using reference TRBV5-1 and TRBJ2-1 for the parts outside the CDR3, the full variable domain is KAGVTQTPRYLIKTRGQQVTLSCSPISGHRSVSWYQQTPGQGLQFLFEYFSETQRNKGNFPGRFSGRQFSNSRSEMNVSTLELGDSALYLCASSLRALDNNEQFFGPGTRLTVL.

The chain joins TRBV20-1 to TRBJ1-2; 7 nucleotides line up with TRBD1. This CDR3 is built from 11 residues. V was pared by 4 bases and J by 6 bases, with 2 bases of the junction left unmatched. From germline, CDR1 is DFQATT and CDR2 SNEGSKA (reference sequence). CDR3: CSATGGHGYTF. CDR3 in DNA: TGCAGTGCTACAGGGGGTCATGGCTACACCTTC.

This chain links TRBV7-8 with TRBJ1-2; weak D call: TRBD1 (5 bases). The length of the CDR3 is 12 residues. Germline loops: CDR1 SGHVS, CDR2 FQNEAQ. Trimming took 5 bases from V and 5 from J, leaving 9 bases between them. CDR3 sequence reads: CASSPRGYGYTF. The DNA for the CDR3 is TGTGCCAGCAGCCCCCGGGGGTATGGCTACACCTTC.

This chain joins TRBV19 and TRBJ2-5; TRBD1 matches at 9 bases. The trim removed 4 bases at V and 5 bases at J, leaving 11 bases unmatched. This CDR3 comprises 16 residues. Germline CDR1 reads LNHDA; CDR2 reads SQIVND (reference sequence). The CDR3, as DNA: TGTGCCAGTAGTAGGGACAGGGTAGGGGCCGGGGAGACCCAGTACTTC. Its translation: CASSRDRVGAGETQYF.

The rearrangement joins TRBV7-9 to TRBJ1-2, with no clear D. The V and J ends lost 4 bases and 4 bases respectively, with 13 bases between them. This CDR3 comprises 14 residues. CDR1 and CDR2 from the germline V gene are SEHNR and FQNEAQ (reference sequence). Here the CDR3 reads CASSSSGKGYGYTF. The CDR3 DNA is TGTGCCAGCAGCTCCTCCGGGAAGGGCTATGGCTACACCTTC.